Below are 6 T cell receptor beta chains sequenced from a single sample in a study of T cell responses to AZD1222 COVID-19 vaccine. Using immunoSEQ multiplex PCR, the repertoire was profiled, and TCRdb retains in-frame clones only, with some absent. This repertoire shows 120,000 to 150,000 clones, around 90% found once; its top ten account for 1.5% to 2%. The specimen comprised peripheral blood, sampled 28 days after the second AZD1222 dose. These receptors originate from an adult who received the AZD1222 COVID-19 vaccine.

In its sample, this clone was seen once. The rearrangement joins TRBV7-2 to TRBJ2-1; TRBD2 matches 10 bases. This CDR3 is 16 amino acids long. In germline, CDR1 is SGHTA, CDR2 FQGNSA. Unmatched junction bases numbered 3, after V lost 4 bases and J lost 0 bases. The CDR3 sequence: CASSSVAGGSYNEQFF. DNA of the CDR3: TGTGCCAGCAGCTCTGTAGCGGGAGGCTCCTACAATGAGCAGTTCTTC.

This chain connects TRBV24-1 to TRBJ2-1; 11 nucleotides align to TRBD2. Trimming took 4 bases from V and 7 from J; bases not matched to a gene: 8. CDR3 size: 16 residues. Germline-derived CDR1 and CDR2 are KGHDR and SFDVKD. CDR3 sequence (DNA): TGTGCCACCAGTGACAGTCTAGCGGGAGGCTTAAATGAGCAGTTCTTC. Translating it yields CATSDSLAGGLNEQFF.

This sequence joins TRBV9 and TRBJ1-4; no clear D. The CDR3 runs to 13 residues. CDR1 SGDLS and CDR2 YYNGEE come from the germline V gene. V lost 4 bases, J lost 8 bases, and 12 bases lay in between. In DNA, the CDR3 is TGTGCCAGCAGCCCTCCCGCGGGGGAAAAACTGTTTTTT. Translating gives CASSPPAGEKLFF.

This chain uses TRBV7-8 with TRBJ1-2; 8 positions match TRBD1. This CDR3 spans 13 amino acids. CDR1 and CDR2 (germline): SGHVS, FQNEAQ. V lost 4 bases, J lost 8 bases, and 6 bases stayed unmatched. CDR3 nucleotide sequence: TGTGCCAGCAGCTATAGGACAGGGTGGGGCTACACCTTC. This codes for CASSYRTGWGYTF.

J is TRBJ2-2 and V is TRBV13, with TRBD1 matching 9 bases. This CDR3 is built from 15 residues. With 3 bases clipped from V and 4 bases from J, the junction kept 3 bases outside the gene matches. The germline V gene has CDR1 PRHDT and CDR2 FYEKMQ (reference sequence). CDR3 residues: CASSFGQGSTGELFF. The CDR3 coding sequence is TGTGCCAGCAGCTTCGGACAGGGGTCCACCGGGGAGCTGTTTTTT.

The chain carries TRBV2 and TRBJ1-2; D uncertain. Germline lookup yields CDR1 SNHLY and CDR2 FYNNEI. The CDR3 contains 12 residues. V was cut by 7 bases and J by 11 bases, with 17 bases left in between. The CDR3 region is CASTKVSEEYTF. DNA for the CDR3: TGTGCCAGCACCAAGGTGTCAGAGGAATACACCTTC.